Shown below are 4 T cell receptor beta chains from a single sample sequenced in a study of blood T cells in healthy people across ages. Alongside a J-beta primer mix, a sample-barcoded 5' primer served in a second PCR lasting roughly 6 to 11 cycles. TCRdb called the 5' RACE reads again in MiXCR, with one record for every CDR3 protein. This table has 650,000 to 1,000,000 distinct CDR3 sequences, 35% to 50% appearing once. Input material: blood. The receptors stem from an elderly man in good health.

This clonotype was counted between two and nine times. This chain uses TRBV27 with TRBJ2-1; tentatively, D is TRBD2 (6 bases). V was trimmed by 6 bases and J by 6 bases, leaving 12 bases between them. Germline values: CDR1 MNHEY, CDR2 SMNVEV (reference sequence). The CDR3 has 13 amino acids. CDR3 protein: CASRRDRANEQFF. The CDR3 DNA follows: TGTGCCAGCAGGCGGGACCGCGCCAATGAGCAGTTCTTC.

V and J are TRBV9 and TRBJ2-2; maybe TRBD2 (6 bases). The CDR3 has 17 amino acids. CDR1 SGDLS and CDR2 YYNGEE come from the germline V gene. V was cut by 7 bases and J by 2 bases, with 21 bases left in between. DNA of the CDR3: TGTGCCAGCCATAAATCTACTAGCTCCCTTAACACCGGGGAGCTGTTTTTT. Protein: CASHKSTSSLNTGELFF.

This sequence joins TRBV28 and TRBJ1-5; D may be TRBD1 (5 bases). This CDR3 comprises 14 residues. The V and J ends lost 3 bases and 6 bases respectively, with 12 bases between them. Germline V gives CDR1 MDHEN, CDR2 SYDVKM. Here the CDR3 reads CASSFGQGGQPQHF. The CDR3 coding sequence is TGTGCCAGCAGTTTTGGGCAGGGTGGTCAGCCCCAGCATTTT.

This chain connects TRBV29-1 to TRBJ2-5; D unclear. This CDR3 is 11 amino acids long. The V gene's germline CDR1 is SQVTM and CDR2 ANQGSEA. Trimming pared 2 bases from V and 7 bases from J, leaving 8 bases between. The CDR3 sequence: CSVEPPVTQYF. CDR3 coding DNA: TGCAGCGTTGAACCACCGGTGACCCAGTACTTC.